The present T cell receptor beta chain was sequenced within a study of cytomegalovirus exposure and HLA in healthy donors. Remarks on this clone: Its antigen remains unidentified.

Study results and limitations: Roughly uniform depth of sequencing across donors was assumed in presence/absence analyses. Researchers counted 180 or so TCR beta chains as cytomegalovirus-associated. A later analysis reported that several of the most significant clusters appeared to be linked to common viral pathogens, among them Epstein-Barr virus. While the bulk of TCR sequences proved rare, some public TCRs turned up in many donors.

V shed 6 bases, J shed 10 bases, and the junction held 12 bases outside the gene matches. The CDR3 runs 14 residues. Germline CDR1 MNHEY, CDR2 SVGAGI. A multiplex PCR was run with 60 Vbeta primers and 13 Jbeta primers. Clones were sequenced by immunoSEQ multiplex PCR, and TCRdb holds only the in-frame ones, with some missing. The sample holds around 150,000 clones, 64% seen once. The rearrangement links TRBV6-5 to TRBJ1-1; 9 bases are a match to TRBD1. The specimen sequenced was PBMCs. This clonotype originated in a woman aged 25 to 45 in good health and CMV-seropositive. DNA of the CDR3: TGTGCCAGCAGCAACAGGGGGCTCCCGGCGGGAGCTTTCTTT. As protein: CASSNRGLPAGAFF.